The TCR beta chain described here comes from a study of Graves' ophthalmopathy and Graves' hyperthyroidism. Notes on the study in general: The blood repertoire also included most expanded thyroid clonotypes above 0.001 frequency. The 13-signature model separated ophthalmopathy from stable hyperthyroidism at around 86% sensitivity and roughly 83% specificity.

As for this clonotype: Its target is not known.

If patients had other autoimmune diseases, uncontrolled infections, pregnancy or lactation, they were excluded. Germline V gives CDR1 SGHTA, CDR2 FQGNSA. Deletions cut 0 bases from V and 5 bases from J, with 13 bases between. The CDR3 runs 15 residues. Using RNA transcripts, the TCR beta CDR3 regions were amplified. RT-PCR was first run with HTBI primers, then multiplex PCR in a second round. Via MiXCR, TCRdb re-called the multiplex PCR reads, giving one row per CDR3 protein. The sample includes some 410,000 distinct CDR3 sequences, 21% of them seen just once. Sequenced input: peripheral blood. The TCR was taken from a woman under 30 with stable Graves' hyperthyroidism. V is TRBV7-2 and J is TRBJ2-5; the D gene is possibly TRBD1 (5 bases). The CDR3 bases are TGTGCCAGCAGCTTAGCCATTGTCCCAGGGGAGACCCAGTACTTC. Encoded protein: CASSLAIVPGETQYF.